This TCR beta chain was captured in a study of human T cells and chemical hapten exposure. At the level of the study: Epicutaneous patch tests delivered 0.01% DPC to the upper back, with evaluation at 6 days.

With respect to this clonotype: The antigen is undetermined.

Germline V lookup: CDR1 SGDLS, CDR2 YYNGEE. V lost 0 bases and J lost 9, with 16 bases in between. The CDR3 runs 15 residues. Each CDR3 protein is one row after TCRdb ran MiXCR on the RACE reads. There are 280,000 or so distinct CDR3 sequences in the sample; roughly 8% occur only once, and 0.9% to 1.5% lies in the top ten. Time point defined: pre-sensitization, week 0. Stated treatment: therapeutic diphenylcyclopropenone sensitization with weekly scalp DPC. Findings of the study overall: DPC sensitization produced no change in TCRs with frequency above 1 in 1000.

Source: whole blood, taken in connection with sensitization to the hapten diphenylcyclopropenone (DPC). This TCR derives from a man younger than 35 with alopecia areata. Some clones in this sample may be carry-over from other donors' samples. The V and J genes are TRBV9 and TRBJ2-1; TRBD2 might be the D (7 bases). This CDR3 is CASSVGGGAPGEQFF. DNA of the CDR3: TGTGCCAGCAGCGTAGGAGGGGGGGCGCCCGGTGAGCAGTTCTTC.